A selection of T cell receptor beta chains follows, all from one sample in a study of shared clonotypes between healthy human individuals. TCRdb's table, derived via immunoSEQ multiplex PCR, lists solely in-frame clones and lacks some. The sample includes over a million clones, about 84% of them seen just once. Sequences were obtained from memory CD4+ T cells from PBMCs. Receptors were obtained from a man between 18 and 29 years old in good health. Some clones in this sample may be carry-over from other donors' samples. The CDR3 runs from the conserved cysteine through the conserved F or W. Each record gives: clone size, J gene, D gene, V gene, CDR3 DNA, CDR3 protein. A D gene is named only where the DNA matches it firmly. Clone size appears in some rows only: once, few, many, or a class for an expanded clone.

- TRBJ2-2 - TRBV2 TGTGCCAGCAGTGAGGAGACCGGCGGGGAGCTGTTTTTT CASSEETGGELFF
- TRBJ2-5 - TRBV5-1 TGCGCCAGCAGCTCCACAGGAAAGGAGACCCAGTACTTC CASSSTGKETQYF
few TRBJ2-1 TRBD2 TRBV11-1 TGTGCCAGCAGACCCCAGGGGAGCGGGGGGTACAATGAGCAGTTCTTC CASRPQGSGGYNEQFF
- TRBJ2-7 TRBD1 TRBV28 TGTGCCACCGCCCGGACAGGGGTTGGCTACGAGCAGTACTTC CATARTGVGYEQYF
- TRBJ1-2 - TRBV7-6 TGTGCCAGCAGCTTAAAGGGGGGAGACGGCTACACCTTC CASSLKGGDGYTF
- TRBJ2-7 TRBD2 TRBV5-4 TGTGCCAGCAGCCCCCAAGCGGGGGGCGAGCAGTACTTC CASSPQAGGEQYF
few TRBJ1-1 TRBD1 TRBV5-4 TGTGCCACGAGGAAAACCGGGACAGGGGGGACTGAAGCTTTCTTT CATRKTGTGGTEAFF
- TRBJ2-1 - TRBV7-5 TGTGTCAGAAGCTTAGCGACTAGCGGGGAGACCTACAATGAGCAGTTCTTC CVRSLATSGETYNEQFF
- TRBJ2-6 - TRBV5-6 TGTGCCAGCAGCTTGGTTGGTGGGGCCAACGTCCTGACTTTC CASSLVGGANVLTF
- TRBJ2-3 TRBD1 TRBV7-2 TGTGCCAGCAGCTTAAATCCCCCGACAGGGATGGGCACAGATACGCAGTATTTT CASSLNPPTGMGTDTQYF
- TRBJ2-3 TRBD1 TRBV6-6 TGTGCCAGCAGCCGTCGAGGGACAGAGCTACTAGATACGCAGTATTTT CASSRRGTELLDTQYF
- TRBJ1-2 - TRBV27 TGTGCCAGCAGCCTAGTGGGGAGTTATGGCTACACCTTC CASSLVGSYGYTF